The sequence of this TCR beta chain was determined in a study of Graves' ophthalmopathy and Graves' hyperthyroidism. A remark on this clonotype: A read error may produce the germline difference seen at one junction end.

The study amplified TCR beta CDR3 regions using RNA transcripts. Second-round multiplex PCR followed a first-round RT-PCR using HTBI primers. TCRdb reanalysed the multiplex PCR reads using MiXCR and keeps one entry per CDR3 protein. This sample has a few hundred thousand distinct CDR3 sequences, with about 18% found just once. The CDR3 has 14 amino acids. The V gene's germline CDR1 is SGHTA and CDR2 FQGNSA. The J gene is TRBJ2-7, the V gene TRBV7-2; D is unresolved. Source material: peripheral blood. This receptor was taken from a woman in her late teens or twenties with Graves' ophthalmopathy. The CDR3 bases are TGTGCCAGCAGCCCCACTACCTCCCTCTACGATCAGTACTTC. Its translation: CASSPTTSLYDQYF.